These 21 T cell receptor beta chains came from one sample sequenced in a study of T cell changes during pregnancy in multiple sclerosis. Libraries were prepared by immunoSEQ multiplex PCR; TCRdb keeps only in-frame clonotypes and omits some of them. The repertoire has around 50,000 clones, 80% to 95% of them found once; the top ten carry roughly 0.6%. The sample here was CD4+ T cells from peripheral blood mononuclear cells, taken after pregnancy. These TCRs come from a female donor in good health, enrolled as a control in a pregnancy study.

The CDR3 nucleotides read TGCGCCAGCAGTGAATACAGCGGGGGGGCCGCGGATACGCAGTATTTT. This gives the protein CASSEYSGGAADTQYF. V usage is TRBV10-1 and J usage is TRBJ2-3, with 10 bases identical to TRBD2. Germline values: CDR1 WNHNN, CDR2 SYGVQD (reference sequence). The J segment lost 6 bases and the V segment lost 3 bases, leaving 9 bases of the junction unmatched. The CDR3 spans 16 residues.

This rearrangement joins TRBV11-2 to TRBJ2-2, with 7 bases fitting TRBD2. The germline CDR1 and CDR2 sequences are SGHAT and FQNNGV. The CDR3 covers 16 residues. V lost 2 bases to trimming and J lost 4 bases; unmatched junction nucleotides: 7. The CDR3 nucleotides read TGTGCCAGCAGCTTATCTAAGCGGGGAATCACCGGGGAGCTGTTTTTT. Amino acids: CASSLSKRGITGELFF.

The gene calls are TRBV15 and TRBJ2-7; 7 positions agree with TRBD1. The length of the CDR3 is 17 residues. Losses at the gene ends were 0 bases for V and 3 bases for J; bases not matched to a gene: 11. Per germline, CDR1 LNHNV and CDR2 YYDKDF (reference sequence). The CDR3 spells CATSRDRSGQYNYEQYF. The CDR3 DNA follows: TGTGCCACCAGCAGAGATAGGTCGGGACAGTACAACTACGAGCAGTACTTC.

A few counts support this clone. The gene calls are TRBV7-8 and TRBJ1-2; 10 bases agree with TRBD1. The V gene's germline CDR1 is SGHVS and CDR2 FQNEAQ. The CDR3 runs 16 residues. V trimming: 4 bases; J trimming: 7 bases; junction bases outside the gene matches: 12. The CDR3 region has the DNA TGTGCCAGCAGCTCGGGGAGACAGGGGGCATTGGGTGGCTACACCTTC. As protein: CASSSGRQGALGGYTF.

The chain combines TRBV18 with TRBJ2-6; possibly TRBD2 for D (6 bases). Trimming stripped 1 base from V and 2 bases from J, with 9 bases between. The CDR3 consists of 16 residues. Germline values: CDR1 KGHSH, CDR2 LQKENI. The CDR3 here is CASSPLGGTGANVLTF. The CDR3 DNA sequence: TGTGCCAGCTCACCACTGGGGGGTACTGGGGCCAACGTCCTGACTTTC. Based on the CDR3 plus reference TRBV18 and TRBJ2-6, the full variable domain is NAGVMQNPRHLVRRRGQEARLRCSPMKGHSHVYWYRQLPEEGLKFMVYLQKENIIDESGMPKERFSAEFPKEGPSILRIQQVVRGDSAAYFCASSPLGGTGANVLTFGAGSRLTVL.

V usage is TRBV5-1 and J usage is TRBJ1-1, with 7 positions matching TRBD1. Germline CDR1 reads SGHRS; CDR2 reads YFSETQ. J was trimmed by 7 bases and V by 1 base; bases with no gene match: 1. The CDR3 extends over 12 amino acids. In DNA form, the CDR3 reads TGCGCCAGCAGCTTGAGGGACAGTGAAGCTTTCTTT. It codes for CASSLRDSEAFF.

The chain recombines TRBV6-4 with TRBJ2-7; no definite D call. Germline V CDR1 and CDR2: MRHNA, SNTAGT. The CDR3 sequence is 12 residues long. V was trimmed by 6 bases and J by 1 base, leaving 7 bases between them. CDR3: CASRLESYEQYF. The CDR3 bases are TGTGCCAGCAGGTTAGAGTCCTACGAGCAGTACTTC.

V gene TRBV7-9 combines with J gene TRBJ1-2; 7 bases line up with TRBD1. The germline gives CDR1 SEHNR, CDR2 FQNEAQ (reference sequence). The CDR3 runs 15 residues. The junction had 9 bases not matched to a gene; V was cut back by 1 base and J by 7 bases. CDR3 in amino acids: CASSLVEGGGTGYTF. In DNA form, the CDR3 reads TGTGCCAGCAGCTTAGTTGAAGGAGGGGGCACTGGCTACACCTTC. Variable domain in full (rest from reference TRBV7-9 and TRBJ1-2): DTGVSQNPRHKITKRGQNVTFRCDPISEHNRLYWYRQTLGQGPEFLTYFQNEAQLEKSRLLSDRFSAERPKGSFSTLEIQRTEQGDSAMYLCASSLVEGGGTGYTFGSGTRLTVV.

This clone was counted a single time. The chain uses TRBV5-6 and TRBJ2-5; 11 bases are a match to TRBD2. V trimming: 2 bases; J trimming: 5 bases; junction bases outside the gene matches: 5. CDR1 is SGHDT, CDR2 YYEEEE, per germline. This CDR3 is 15 amino acids long. The CDR3 sequence is CASSFSGGAGETQYF. DNA for the CDR3: TGTGCCAGCAGCTTTAGCGGGGGGGCCGGGGAGACCCAGTACTTC. Filled out from reference TRBV5-6 and TRBJ2-5, the complete variable domain reads DAGVTQSPTHLIKTRGQQVTLRCSPKSGHDTVSWYQQALGQGPQFIFQYYEEEERQRGNFPDRFSGHQFPNYSSELNVNALLLGDSALYLCASSFSGGAGETQYFGPGTRLLVL.

This clone was counted a single time. V and J are TRBV19 and TRBJ1-1; 9 bases fit TRBD1. This CDR3 is built from 14 residues. Germline CDR1 reads LNHDA; CDR2 reads SQIVND (reference sequence). Unmatched junction bases numbered 3, after V lost 7 bases and J lost 0 bases. CDR3 bases: TGTGCCAGTAAGGGACAGGGAATGAACACTGAAGCTTTCTTT. Translation: CASKGQGMNTEAFF. Variable domain in full (rest from reference TRBV19 and TRBJ1-1): DGGITQSPKYLFRKEGQNVTLSCEQNLNHDAMYWYRQDPGQGLRLIYYSQIVNDFQKGDIAEGYSVSREKKESFPLTVTSAQKNPTAFYLCASKGQGMNTEAFFGQGTRLTVV.

This chain joins TRBV5-4 and TRBJ1-1, with TRBD1 as a possible D gene (5 bases). Germline lookup yields CDR1 SGHNT and CDR2 YYREEE (reference sequence). The CDR3 contains 15 residues. Trimming pared 4 bases from V and 5 bases from J, leaving 18 bases between. Written as DNA, the CDR3 is TGTGCCAGCAGCCGCTCGGGTTTACAGGCTACTGAAGCTTTCTTT. It encodes CASSRSGLQATEAFF.

The gene calls are TRBV6-5 and TRBJ2-7; weak D call: TRBD1 (6 bases). CDR1 MNHEY and CDR2 SVGAGI come from the germline V gene. The CDR3 extends over 11 amino acids. V was pared by 6 bases and J by 6 bases, with 9 bases between. The CDR3 coding sequence is TGTGCCAGCAGGGACAGAGGCGAGCAGTACTTC. It specifies CASRDRGEQYF.

V and J are TRBV4-2 and TRBJ2-3, with D perhaps matching TRBD2 (5 bases). V was cut by 0 bases and J by 4 bases, with 5 bases left in between. CDR1 is LGHNA and CDR2 is YNFKEQ in the germline V gene. The CDR3 contains 13 residues. CDR3 coding DNA: TGTGCCAGCAGCCAAGAACTAGCAGATACGCAGTATTTT. Its translation: CASSQELADTQYF.

The chain couples TRBV5-1 to TRBJ1-1; TRBD1 matches 8 bases. V lost 0 bases, J lost 7 bases, and 2 bases stayed unmatched. Per the germline V gene, CDR1 is SGHRS and CDR2 is YFSETQ. The CDR3 sequence is 13 residues long. For the CDR3, the DNA is TGCGCCAGCAGCTTGGCCGGACAGGGTGAAGCTTTCTTT. Its translation: CASSLAGQGEAFF.

The CDR3 here is CASSSPAVLEQYF. In DNA, the CDR3 is TGTGCCAGCAGTTCCCCCGCAGTATTAGAGCAGTACTTC. The rearrangement uses TRBV28 and TRBJ2-7; D ambiguous. The CDR3 has 13 residues. Germline V CDR1 and CDR2: MDHEN, SYDVKM. The V end lost 4 bases, the J end lost 7 bases, and 14 bases lay between the germline ends.

The chain joins TRBV29-1 to TRBJ1-1; tentative D call: TRBD1 (5 bases). The CDR3 has 14 amino acids. Germline-derived CDR1 and CDR2 are SQVTM and ANQGSEA. V lost 4 bases and J 0 bases, leaving 12 bases between the germline ends. The CDR3 coding sequence is TGCAGCGTTGCAAGGACAATAGTGAACACTGAAGCTTTCTTT. As protein: CSVARTIVNTEAFF.

The rearrangement uses TRBV6-4 and TRBJ2-3; TRBD2 aligns across 7 bases. The CDR3 length is 16 residues. V dropped 0 bases and J dropped 1; count of bases not matched to a gene: 4. Germline-derived CDR1 and CDR2 are MRHNA and SNTAGT. DNA of the CDR3: TGTGCCAGCAGTGACTCGGCGGGGAGGGGCACAGATACGCAGTATTTT. Its protein is CASSDSAGRGTDTQYF.

The rearrangement links TRBV7-6 to TRBJ2-2; 10 bases line up with TRBD2. Germline CDR1 reads SGHVS; CDR2 reads FNYEAQ. After removal of 2 bases from V and 1 base from J, the junction contained 1 base not matched to a gene. CDR3 length: 16 residues. CDR3 amino acids: CASSLTSGMNTGELFF. For the CDR3, the DNA is TGTGCCAGCAGCTTAACTAGCGGGATGAACACCGGGGAGCTGTTTTTT.

To note about this clone: A read error may account for a junction end that differs from germline. The rearrangement joins TRBV20-1 to TRBJ1-2; D unclear. The CDR3 is 11 amino acids. Germline CDR1 DFQATT, CDR2 SNEGSKA (reference sequence). The CDR3 DNA reads TGCAGTGCGAGAGGCAGCTATGGCTACACCTTC. Translated, it gives CSARGSYGYTF.

This sequence joins TRBV5-8 and TRBJ2-5; D may be TRBD2 (6 bases). CDR3 length equals 15 residues. From germline, CDR1 is SGHTS and CDR2 YDEGEE. V was cut by 0 bases and J by 7 bases, with 16 bases left in between. CDR3 in amino acids: CASSLEGGGFGTQYF. CDR3 coding DNA: TGTGCCAGCAGCTTGGAAGGTGGGGGGTTCGGGACCCAGTACTTC.

The J gene is TRBJ2-4, the V gene TRBV6-5, with D perhaps matching TRBD2 (5 bases). Trimming shortened V by 0 bases and J by 2 bases, and 11 bases separated the two germline ends. Per germline, CDR1 MNHEY and CDR2 SVGAGI. The CDR3 is 16 residues long. CDR3 sequence (DNA): TGTGCCAGCAGTTACTCCGGGGTGATGACCAAAAACATTCAGTACTTC. Residues: CASSYSGVMTKNIQYF.